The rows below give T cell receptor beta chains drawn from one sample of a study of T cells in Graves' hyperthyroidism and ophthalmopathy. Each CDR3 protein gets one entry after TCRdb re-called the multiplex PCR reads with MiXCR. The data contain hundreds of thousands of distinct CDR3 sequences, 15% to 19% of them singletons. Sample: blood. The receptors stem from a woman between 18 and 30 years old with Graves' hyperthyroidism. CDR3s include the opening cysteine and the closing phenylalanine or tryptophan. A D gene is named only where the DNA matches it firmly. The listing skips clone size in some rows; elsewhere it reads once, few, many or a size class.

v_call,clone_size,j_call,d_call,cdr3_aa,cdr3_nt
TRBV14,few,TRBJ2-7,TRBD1,CASSHRTGAAAEQYF,TGTGCCAGCAGCCATCGGACAGGGGCGGCTGCCGAGCAGTACTTC
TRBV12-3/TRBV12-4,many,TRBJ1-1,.,CASSLRVTEAFF,TGTGCCAGCAGTTTAAGGGTAACTGAAGCTTTCTTT
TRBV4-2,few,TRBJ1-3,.,CASSPGLMDGNTIYF,TGTGCCAGCAGCCCTGGGTTGATGGATGGAAACACCATATATTTT
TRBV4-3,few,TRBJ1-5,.,CASSLHFNQPQHF,TGCGCCAGCAGCCTGCACTTCAATCAGCCCCAGCATTTT
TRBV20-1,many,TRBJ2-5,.,CSARSGPGGVGTQYF,TGCAGTGCTAGATCGGGACCAGGAGGTGTGGGGACCCAGTACTTC
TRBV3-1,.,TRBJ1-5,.,CASSYKFMLGSQDQPQHF,TGTGCCAGCAGTTATAAGTTTATGTTAGGTTCCCAAGATCAGCCCCAGCATTTT
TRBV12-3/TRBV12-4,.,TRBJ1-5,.,CASSFGSHSQPQHF,TGTGCCAGCAGTTTTGGATCCCATAGCCAGCCCCAGCATTTT
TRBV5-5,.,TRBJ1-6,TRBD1,CASSLAGQGSNSPLHF,TGCGCCAGCAGCTTGGCTGGACAGGGGAGTAATTCACCCCTCCACTTT
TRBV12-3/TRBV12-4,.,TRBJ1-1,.,CASRAPRGGSSEALF,TGTGCCAGCAGGGCCCCAAGAGGGGGTTCGTCTGAAGCTCTCTTT
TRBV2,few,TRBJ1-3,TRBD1,CASSDPPLRQGHSGNTIYF,TGTGCCAGCAGTGACCCCCCCCTGCGACAGGGGCACTCTGGAAACACCATATATTTT
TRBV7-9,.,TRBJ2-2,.,CASSFSAGGGELFF,TGTGCCAGCAGCTTCTCGGCTGGGGGCGGGGAGCTGTTTTTT
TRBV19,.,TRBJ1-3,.,CASSTTDSGNTIYF,TGTGCCAGTAGTACAACGGACTCTGGAAACACCATATATTTT
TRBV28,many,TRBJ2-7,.,CASSLSRPLTLDEQYF,TGTGCCAGCAGTTTATCCAGGCCCCTAACCTTGGACGAGCAGTACTTC
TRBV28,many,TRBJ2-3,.,CASSPASAGTDTQYF,TGTGCCAGCAGTCCCGCCTCAGCGGGCACAGATACGCAGTATTTT
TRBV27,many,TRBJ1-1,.,CASRRMNTEAFF,TGTGCCAGCAGAAGGATGAACACTGAAGCTTTCTTT
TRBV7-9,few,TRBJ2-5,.,CASSDSLETQYF,TGTGCCAGCAGCGACTCTTTGGAGACCCAGTACTTC
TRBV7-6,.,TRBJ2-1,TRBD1,CASSWGTGRLYNEQFF,TGTGCCAGCAGCTGGGGGACAGGGAGATTATACAATGAGCAGTTCTTC
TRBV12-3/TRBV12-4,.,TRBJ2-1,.,CASSLSSTVSYNEQFF,TGTGCCAGCAGTTTATCGTCGACCGTCTCCTACAATGAGCAGTTCTTC
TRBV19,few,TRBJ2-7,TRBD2,CASSGEGLFYEQYF,TGTGCCAGTAGTGGGGAGGGCCTTTTCTACGAGCAGTACTTC
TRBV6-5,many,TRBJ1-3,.,CASSYGFTASGNTIYF,TGTGCCAGCAGTTACGGTTTCACCGCCTCTGGAAACACCATATATTTT
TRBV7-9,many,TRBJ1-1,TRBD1,CASRSQGENTEAFF,TGTGCCAGCAGGTCCCAGGGGGAGAACACTGAAGCTTTCTTT
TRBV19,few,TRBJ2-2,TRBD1,CASSMRGTGFTGELFF,TGTGCCAGTAGTATGAGGGGGACAGGGTTCACCGGGGAGCTGTTTTTT
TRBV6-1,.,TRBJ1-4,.,CASSRLTNEKLFF,TGTGCCAGCAGTCGGTTAACTAATGAAAAACTGTTTTTT
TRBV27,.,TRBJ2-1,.,CASSSPLASTSHEQFF,TGTGCCAGCAGTTCCCCCCTTGCCTCTACGTCCCATGAGCAGTTCTTC
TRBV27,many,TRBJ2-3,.,CASRRSGATDTQYF,TGTGCCAGCAGGCGTTCAGGCGCTACAGATACGCAGTATTTT
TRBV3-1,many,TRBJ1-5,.,CASSQGGPPNGRTQPQHF,TGTGCCAGCAGCCAAGGTGGACCCCCGAATGGTAGGACTCAGCCCCAGCATTTT
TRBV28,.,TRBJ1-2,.,CASSFLGRDYGYTF,TGTGCCAGCAGTTTCTTAGGTAGGGACTATGGCTACACCTTC
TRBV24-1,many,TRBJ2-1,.,CATSDPGQIYNEQFF,TGTGCCACCAGTGACCCGGGGCAAATATACAATGAGCAGTTCTTC
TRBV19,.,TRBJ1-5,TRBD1,CASSIWTGGGQPQHF,TGTGCCAGTAGTATCTGGACAGGGGGGGGTCAGCCCCAGCATTTT
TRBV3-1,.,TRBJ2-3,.,CASSPITSTDTQYF,TGTGCCAGCAGCCCCATCACTAGCACAGATACGCAGTATTTT
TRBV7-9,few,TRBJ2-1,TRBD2,CASSLPTSGRAIGHNEQFF,TGTGCCAGCAGCCTGCCGACTAGCGGGAGGGCCATCGGCCACAATGAGCAGTTCTTC
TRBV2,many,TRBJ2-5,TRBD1,CASRRTGGPETQYF,TGTGCCAGCAGACGCACAGGGGGCCCAGAGACCCAGTACTTC
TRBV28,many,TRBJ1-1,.,CASIFKGTEAFF,TGTGCCAGCATTTTTAAGGGAACTGAAGCTTTCTTT
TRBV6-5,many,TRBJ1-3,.,CASSYGDPGNTIYF,TGTGCCAGCAGTTACGGGGACCCTGGAAACACCATATATTTT
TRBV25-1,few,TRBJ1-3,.,CASRPGPSGNTIYF,TGTGCCAGCAGGCCCGGGCCGTCTGGAAACACCATATATTTT
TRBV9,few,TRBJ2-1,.,CASSFGIGDEQFF,TGTGCCAGCAGCTTCGGTATCGGCGATGAGCAGTTCTTC
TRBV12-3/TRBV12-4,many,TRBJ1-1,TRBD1,CASSLIHWAGGPEAFF,TGTGCCAGCAGTTTAATACACTGGGCAGGGGGTCCGGAAGCTTTCTTT
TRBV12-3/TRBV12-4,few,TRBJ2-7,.,CASSLSLAIEQYF,TGTGCCAGCAGTTTATCCCTAGCGATAGAGCAGTACTTC
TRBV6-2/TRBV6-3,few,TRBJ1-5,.,CASRRGGAKDQPQHF,TGTGCCAGCAGACGGGGAGGGGCCAAGGATCAGCCCCAGCATTTT
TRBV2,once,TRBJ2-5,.,CASSELTGRTETQYF,TGTGCCAGCAGTGAACTAACGGGGAGGACAGAGACCCAGTACTTC
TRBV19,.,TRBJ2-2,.,CASSIWTRNTGELFF,TGTGCCAGTAGTATCTGGACACGGAACACCGGGGAGCTGTTTTTT
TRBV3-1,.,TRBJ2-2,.,CASRGFGASRRTGELFF,TGTGCCAGCAGGGGGTTTGGGGCTAGCAGGAGAACCGGGGAGCTGTTTTTT
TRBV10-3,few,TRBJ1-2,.,CAISESGAFNYGYTF,TGTGCCATCAGTGAGTCAGGGGCCTTTAACTATGGCTACACCTTC
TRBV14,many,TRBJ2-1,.,CASSKVGAGEQFF,TGTGCCAGCTCGAAAGTTGGGGCAGGGGAGCAGTTCTTC
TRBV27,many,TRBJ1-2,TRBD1,CASSSRGTVHGYTF,TGTGCCAGCAGTTCCCGTGGGACAGTTCATGGCTACACCTTC
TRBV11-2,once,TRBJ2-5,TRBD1,CASSLTGGHETQYF,TGTGCCAGCAGCTTAACAGGGGGGCATGAGACCCAGTACTTC
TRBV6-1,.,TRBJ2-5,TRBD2,CASTYKAGGVAETQYF,TGTGCCAGCACTTACAAAGCGGGAGGAGTTGCGGAGACCCAGTACTTC
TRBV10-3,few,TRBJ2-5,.,CATSLEEGETQYF,TGTGCCACGAGCCTTGAGGAGGGGGAGACCCAGTACTTC
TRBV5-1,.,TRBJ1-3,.,CASSKNRETYYF,TGCGCCAGCAGCAAAAACAGGGAGACTTACTATTTT
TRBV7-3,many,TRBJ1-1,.,CASSSEPLAVTEAFF,TGTGCCAGCAGCTCCGAGCCCCTGGCGGTCACTGAAGCTTTCTTT
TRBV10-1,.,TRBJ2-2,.,CASSPLAWENTGELFF,TGCGCCAGCAGCCCACTAGCTTGGGAGAACACCGGGGAGCTGTTTTTT
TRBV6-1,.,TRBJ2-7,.,CASSTHWTAESYEQYF,TGTGCCAGCAGTACACACTGGACAGCGGAGTCCTACGAGCAGTACTTC
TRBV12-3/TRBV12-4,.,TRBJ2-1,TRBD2,CASSKETSGRAVEQFF,TGTGCCAGCAGTAAGGAGACTAGCGGGAGGGCCGTTGAGCAGTTCTTC
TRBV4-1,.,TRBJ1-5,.,CASSQDRYGGRQPQHF,TGCGCCAGCAGCCAAGATCGGTACGGGGGCCGGCAGCCCCAGCATTTT
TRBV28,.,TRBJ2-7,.,CDSSLGGGPYEQYF,TGTGACAGCAGTTTGGGGGGGGGCCCCTACGAGCAGTACTTC